This T cell receptor (beta chain) was identified in a study of T cells after yellow fever vaccination. Study-wide results and limits: Of the clonotypes, a small share occurred in both CD4 and CD8 compartments. It was a weaker secondary response, yet one that peaked faster, at day 5 versus 15.

Germline values: CDR1 SGHKS, CDR2 YYEKEE (reference sequence). Trimming took off 4 bases at V and 4 bases at J, with 14 bases between the two ends. This CDR3 region has 14 residues. As TCR cDNA was made by 5'RACE template switching, a universal primer site and UMIs were added. TCRdb ran MiXCR on the 5' RACE reads and lists one entry per CDR3 protein. The repertoire holds 400,000 or so distinct CDR3 sequences, under 20% seen once, with around 17% in the top ten. Concerning this clonotype: Its antigen is undetermined.

The chain couples TRBV5-5 to TRBJ2-5; D possibly matches TRBD1 or TRBD2 (5 bases each). The clonotype was recovered from a man aged 18 to 35 who received the YFV17D yellow fever vaccine. The source material was PBMCs, sampled before the yellow fever booster vaccination. The CDR3 DNA reads as TGTGCCAGCAGCCCGGGACCCCCGGTAGAGACCCAGTACTTC. The encoded protein is CASSPGPPVETQYF.